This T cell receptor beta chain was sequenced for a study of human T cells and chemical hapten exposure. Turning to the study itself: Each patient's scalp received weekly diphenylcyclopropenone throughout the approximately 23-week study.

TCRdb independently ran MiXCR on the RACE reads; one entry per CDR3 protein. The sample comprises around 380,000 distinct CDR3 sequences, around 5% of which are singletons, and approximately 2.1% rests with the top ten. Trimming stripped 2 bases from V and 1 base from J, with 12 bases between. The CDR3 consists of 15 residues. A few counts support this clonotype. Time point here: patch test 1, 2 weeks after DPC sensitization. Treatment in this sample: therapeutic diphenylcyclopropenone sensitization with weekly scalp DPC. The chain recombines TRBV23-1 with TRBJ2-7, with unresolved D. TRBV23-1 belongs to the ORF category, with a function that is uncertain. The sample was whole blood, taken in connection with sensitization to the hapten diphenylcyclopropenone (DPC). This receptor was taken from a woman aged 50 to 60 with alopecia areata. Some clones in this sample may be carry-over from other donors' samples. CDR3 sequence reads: CASSQRATNSYEQYF. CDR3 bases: TGCGCCAGCAGTCAACGGGCGACAAATTCCTACGAGCAGTACTTC.